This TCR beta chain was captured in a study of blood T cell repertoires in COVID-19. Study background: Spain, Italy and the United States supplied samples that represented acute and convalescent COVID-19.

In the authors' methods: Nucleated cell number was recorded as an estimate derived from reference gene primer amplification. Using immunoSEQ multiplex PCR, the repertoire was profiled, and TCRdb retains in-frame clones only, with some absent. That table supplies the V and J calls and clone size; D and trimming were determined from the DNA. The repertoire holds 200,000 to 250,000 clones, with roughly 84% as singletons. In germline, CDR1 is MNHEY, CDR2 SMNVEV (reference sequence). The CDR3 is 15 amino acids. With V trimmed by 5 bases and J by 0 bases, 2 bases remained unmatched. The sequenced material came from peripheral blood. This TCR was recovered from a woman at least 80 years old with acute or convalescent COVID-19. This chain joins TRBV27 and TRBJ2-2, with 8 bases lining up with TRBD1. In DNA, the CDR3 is TGTGCCAGCAGTCGGACAGGGCCGAACACCGGGGAGCTGTTTTTT. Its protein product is CASSRTGPNTGELFF.